The 5 T cell receptor beta chains listed next were all sequenced from one sample in a study of vaccination and CD4 T cells after COVID-19. At the Johns Hopkins FTIC core, DNA taken from cultured CD4+ T cells was sequenced by way of the Oncomine TCR Beta short-read assay. Each CDR3 protein gets one entry after TCRdb re-called the PCR reads with MiXCR. The table shows some 19,000 distinct CDR3 sequences, with around two fifths occurring only once. Treatment noted: roughly 11-day PBMC culture with coronavirus spike peptide pools or control peptides (ViraFEST assay). These receptors lack a known antigen. Sequenced material: cultured CD4+ T cells from blood. The receptors come from a human donor with COVID-19.

This clonotype was recorded a few times. The CDR3 sequence is CSARDRILGGNQPQHF. In DNA, the CDR3 is TGCAGTGCTAGAGACCGTATCTTAGGGGGCAATCAGCCCCAGCATTTT. The chain uses TRBV20-1 and TRBJ1-5; possible D gene TRBD1, 5 bases. The CDR3 has 16 residues. Germline loops: CDR1 DFQATT, CDR2 SNEGSKA (reference sequence). V gave up 0 bases and J gave up 2 bases, with 14 bases separating them.

J is TRBJ2-3 and V is TRBV6-1, with 9 bases matching TRBD1. Germline assignment: CDR1 MNHNS and CDR2 SASEGT. V trimming: 6 bases; J trimming: 2 bases; junction bases outside the gene matches: 9. The CDR3 is 16 amino acids. In DNA form, the CDR3 reads TGTGCCAGCAGCCGACAAGGACAGGGGAACACAGATACGCAGTATTTT. Protein product: CASSRQGQGNTDTQYF.

The chain recombines TRBV20-1 with TRBJ1-6; D unresolved. Germline V CDR1 and CDR2: DFQATT, SNEGSKA (reference sequence). With 0 bases removed from V and 13 bases from J, the gap between germline ends came to 10 bases. The CDR3 covers 12 residues. The CDR3 sequence: CSARDRAGPLHF. CDR3 in DNA: TGCAGTGCTAGAGATCGGGCCGGGCCCCTCCACTTT.

The gene calls are TRBV19 and TRBJ2-7; 7 positions agree with TRBD2. J gave up 6 bases and V 5 bases, and 10 bases lay outside the gene matches. CDR3 length equals 14 residues. In germline, CDR1 is LNHDA, CDR2 SQIVND (reference sequence). The CDR3 sequence is CASSPAGRVGEQYF. CDR3 sequence (DNA): TGTGCCAGTAGTCCCGCGGGGAGGGTTGGCGAGCAGTACTTC. Filled out from reference TRBV19 and TRBJ2-7, the complete variable domain reads DGGITQSPKYLFRKEGQNVTLSCEQNLNHDAMYWYRQDPGQGLRLIYYSQIVNDFQKGDIAEGYSVSREKKESFPLTVTSAQKNPTAFYLCASSPAGRVGEQYFGPGTRLTVT.

This clonotype was observed a handful of times. CDR3 coding DNA: TGTGCCAGCAGCCAAGGGGGGATGTCCTATAATTCACCCCTCCACTTT. This sequence encodes CASSQGGMSYNSPLHF. The chain has TRBV4-2 and TRBJ1-6, with D perhaps matching TRBD1 (5 bases). Germline loops: CDR1 LGHNA, CDR2 YNFKEQ. V was pared by 1 base and J by 1 base, with 8 bases between. This CDR3 is 16 amino acids long.